This T cell receptor (beta chain) originates from a study of blood T cell repertoires in COVID-19. Study information: COVID-19 samples from acute and convalescent phases originated in the United States, Italy and Spain. T cells, B-cell-depleted T cells, or PBMCs provided the cDNA or gDNA that served as material.

Assay: immunoSEQ multiplex PCR; the TCRdb copy retains only in-frame clones and omits some. The sample gives 100,000 to 150,000 clones, 92% of which show up once; roughly 2% is in the top ten. V was pared by 3 bases and J by 9 bases, with 8 bases of the junction left unmatched. This CDR3 has 15 amino acids. Germline CDR1 MNHEY, CDR2 SMNVEV (reference sequence). The Seattle patients joined while their infection was active and were tracked longitudinally afterward. This clone appeared a single time. This sequence was found in a man aged 45-65 years with COVID-19, enrolled during active disease. Sequenced sample: peripheral blood. This rearrangement joins TRBV27 to TRBJ1-5; 10 bases line up with TRBD1. The CDR3 reads CASSFLGTGVGPQHF. Here the CDR3 DNA reads TGTGCCAGCAGTTTCCTCGGGACAGGGGTCGGGCCCCAGCATTTT.